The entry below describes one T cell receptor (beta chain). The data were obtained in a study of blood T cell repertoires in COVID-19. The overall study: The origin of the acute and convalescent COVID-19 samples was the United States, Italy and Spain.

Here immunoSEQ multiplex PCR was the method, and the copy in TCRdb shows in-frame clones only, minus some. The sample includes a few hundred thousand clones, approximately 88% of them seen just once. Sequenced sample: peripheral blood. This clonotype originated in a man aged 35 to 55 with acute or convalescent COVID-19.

CDR3 coding DNA: TGCAGCGTGAAATCGGGGATTGGAAACGAGCAGTACTTC. Translation: CSVKSGIGNEQYF. The chain is built from TRBV29-1 and TRBJ2-7; D may be TRBD2 (5 bases). Trimming pared 6 bases from V and 5 bases from J, leaving 17 bases between. CDR1 is SQVTM, CDR2 ANQGSEA, per germline. CDR3 length: 13 residues.